These T cell receptor beta chains were read from a single sample in a study of T cell responses to AZD1222 COVID-19 vaccine. Data came from immunoSEQ multiplex PCR; TCRdb stores just in-frame clones and leaves some out. The sample records around 100,000 clones, less than 95% being singletons. The specimen comprised peripheral blood, sampled on day 0 of AZD1222 vaccination. Source of these receptors: an adult in good health. Each CDR3 is given with its conserved first and last residue. The D gene is left open where the match is weak. Clone size, where shown, is once, few, many, or a class for clones that have expanded.

TRBV5-8	NA	NA	TRBJ1-2	TGTGCCAGCAGCTTGTACAGCATCTATGGCTACACCTTC	CASSLYSIYGYTF
TRBV28	NA	TRBD2	TRBJ2-1	TGTGCCAGCAGCCAAAGACTAGCGAGTGAGCAGTTCTTC	CASSQRLASEQFF
TRBV7-9	NA	NA	TRBJ2-7	TGTGCCAGCAGCTCAAGGGGTGGAGGAGGCTCCTACGAGCAGTACTTC	CASSSRGGGGSYEQYF
TRBV28	NA	NA	TRBJ1-2	TGTGCCAGCAGTAACGCGGTCCAGGCGGGCTACACCTTC	CASSNAVQAGYTF
TRBV7-8	NA	NA	TRBJ1-5	TGTGCCAGCAGCTCAAAAGGACAGACCTGGGATCAGCCCCAGCATTTT	CASSSKGQTWDQPQHF
TRBV14	NA	TRBD1	TRBJ2-1	TGTGCCAGCAGCCAGCTCACAGGGGGCGAGTACAATGAGCAGTTCTTC	CASSQLTGGEYNEQFF
TRBV28	NA	NA	TRBJ2-1	TGTGCCAGCAGTTTAGTCGGGGGCCTTTTGTATGAGCAGTTCTTC	CASSLVGGLLYEQFF
TRBV18	few	NA	TRBJ2-5	TGTGCCAGCTCACAACGGACAGATCAAGAGACCCAGTACTTC	CASSQRTDQETQYF
TRBV5-5	NA	TRBD2	TRBJ2-1	TGTGCCAGCAGCTCGACTAGCGGGGGGTACAATGAGCAGTTCTTC	CASSSTSGGYNEQFF
TRBV5-5	once	NA	TRBJ1-1	TGTGCCAGCAGCTTGGCGGCGCGGGCCGCTGAAGCTTTCTTT	CASSLAARAAEAFF
TRBV7-6	NA	NA	TRBJ2-2	TGTGCCAGCAGCTTAGGGTTTTTGGGCACCGGGGAGCTGTTTTTT	CASSLGFLGTGELFF
TRBV4-1	NA	NA	TRBJ1-2	TGCGCCAGCAGCCAAGTACCAGGGCAATCGGGTGGCTACACCTTC	CASSQVPGQSGGYTF
TRBV10-3	NA	TRBD2	TRBJ2-1	TGTGCCATCAGTGAGGACGGGACTAGCGGGCTCTACAATGAGCAGTTCTTC	CAISEDGTSGLYNEQFF
TRBV18	NA	TRBD1	TRBJ1-1	TGTGCCAGCTCAAGTAGACAGGGGCGATCTGAAGCTTTCTTT	CASSSRQGRSEAFF
TRBV6-1	NA	TRBD2	TRBJ2-1	TGTGCCAGCAGTGATGGACTAGCGGGGTACAATGAGCAGTTCTTC	CASSDGLAGYNEQFF
TRBV4-1	NA	NA	TRBJ2-7	TGCGCCAGCAGCCAAAAATTTACCGGGAGTACCTACGAGCAGTACTTC	CASSQKFTGSTYEQYF
TRBV5-1	few	TRBD1	TRBJ1-6	TGCGCCAGCAGCCTGGGACAGGGTAATTCACCCCTCCACTTT	CASSLGQGNSPLHF
TRBV6-7	NA	TRBD1	TRBJ1-1	TGTGCCAGCACCCTGGGACAGGGTTGGACTGAAGCTTTCTTT	CASTLGQGWTEAFF
TRBV5-1	NA	NA	TRBJ1-5	TGCGCCAGCAGCCCGGACGGTTGGGGCAATCAGCCCCAGCATTTT	CASSPDGWGNQPQHF
TRBV5-1	NA	NA	TRBJ2-3	TGCGCCAGCAGCTTGGTCGGGGACCCCGTCACAGATACGCAGTATTTT	CASSLVGDPVTDTQYF
TRBV27	NA	NA	TRBJ1-1	TGTGCCAGCACCCAGTCCCGGGCGAGCACTGAAGCTTTCTTT	CASTQSRASTEAFF
TRBV30	NA	NA	TRBJ2-7	TGTGCCTGGAGCGCCCGCTCCTACGAGCAGTACTTC	CAWSARSYEQYF
TRBV28	NA	NA	TRBJ1-4	TGTGCCAGCAGGGGCACAGGGAACGAAAAACTGTTTTTT	CASRGTGNEKLFF
TRBV4-1	NA	NA	TRBJ1-2	TGCGCCAGCAGCCAAGGTCTCTTATACTATGGCTACACCTTC	CASSQGLLYYGYTF
TRBV5-4	NA	NA	TRBJ1-1	TGTGCCAGCAGCTGGGGGGCAGGGCTTGGAAGCACTGAAGCTTTCTTT	CASSWGAGLGSTEAFF
TRBV9	NA	NA	TRBJ1-1	TGTGCCAGCAGCCTAGGATGGAAAACTGAAGCTTTCTTT	CASSLGWKTEAFF
TRBV11-2	NA	NA	TRBJ1-2	TGTGCCAGCAGCTTAGCGGTACCCACCTATGGCTACACCTTC	CASSLAVPTYGYTF
TRBV7-6	NA	NA	TRBJ1-1	TGTGCCAGCAGCTTAGCTCAGTTGAACACTGAAGCTTTCTTT	CASSLAQLNTEAFF
TRBV18	NA	NA	TRBJ1-2	TGTGCCAGCTCACCCGACGGGGGCTTCGAGTATGGCTACACCTTC	CASSPDGGFEYGYTF
TRBV19	NA	NA	TRBJ2-7	TGTGCCAGTAGTATTGCTGGTGTGGCGGGGGAGCAGTACTTC	CASSIAGVAGEQYF
TRBV2	NA	TRBD2	TRBJ2-5	TGTGCCAGCGAGCGGGGAGGTGAGACCCAGTACTTC	CASERGGETQYF
TRBV27	NA	NA	TRBJ1-2	TGTGCCAGCAGCTCCCACGGCGGGATCCTTAACTATGGCTACACCTTC	CASSSHGGILNYGYTF
TRBV6-2/TRBV6-3	NA	NA	TRBJ2-3	TGTGCCAGCAGTTACCCCCGTAATACGCAGTATTTT	CASSYPRNTQYF
TRBV2	NA	NA	TRBJ1-4	TGTGCCAGTCGATGGTGGGTGGCAACTAATGAAAAACTGTTTTTT	CASRWWVATNEKLFF
TRBV30	NA	NA	TRBJ1-1	TGTGCCTGGAGTCCCGAGGGGTCCTTGAAAGCTTTCTTT	CAWSPEGSLKAFF
TRBV5-6	NA	NA	TRBJ2-1	TGTGCCAGCAGCCTGCCCGGACGAACCTCCTACAATGAGCAGTTCTTC	CASSLPGRTSYNEQFF
TRBV19	NA	TRBD1	TRBJ1-2	TGTGCCAGTAGTATTGGTGGAGCGGAAGACAGGGAAGCCTACACCTTC	CASSIGGAEDREAYTF
TRBV3-1/TRBV3-2	NA	TRBD1	TRBJ1-5	TGTGCCAGCAGCCCAAGTCTACAGGGGTGGGATCAGCCCCAGCATTTT	CASSPSLQGWDQPQHF
TRBV5-1	NA	NA	TRBJ1-1	TGCGCCAGCTCCCCAGGGGCCCGTATCACTGAAGCTTTCTTT	CASSPGARITEAFF
TRBV2	NA	TRBD1	TRBJ1-3	TGTGCCAGCACCCTCCCCAGACAGGGGGGTGGAAACACCATATATTTT	CASTLPRQGGGNTIYF
TRBV5-1	NA	NA	TRBJ1-4	TGCGCCAGCAGATTTGGAGAGGGCCCGGGGGAAAAACTGTTTTTT	CASRFGEGPGEKLFF
TRBV19	NA	TRBD2	TRBJ2-5	TGTGCCAGTAGTAGTGGACTAGCGGGGGAAGGAGAGACCCAGTACTTC	CASSSGLAGEGETQYF
TRBV19	NA	NA	TRBJ1-3	TGTGCCAGTAAACCGTCCCCTGGCTCTGGAAACACCATATATTTT	CASKPSPGSGNTIYF
TRBV6-1	NA	TRBD2	TRBJ2-5	TGTGCCAGCAGTGACCTCACTAGCGGGGGTACCACGGAGACCCAGTACTTC	CASSDLTSGGTTETQYF
TRBV18	NA	TRBD1	TRBJ1-2	TGTGCCAGCTCACCCATAGGACAGGGCGGCTATGGCTACACCTTC	CASSPIGQGGYGYTF
TRBV24-1	NA	NA	TRBJ2-7	TGTGCCACCAGTGAAAGGGGTCGGGGCGAGCAGTACTTC	CATSERGRGEQYF
TRBV5-4	NA	TRBD1	TRBJ1-2	TGTGCCAGCAGCTTGGGACAGGGGGGCTATGGCTACACCTTC	CASSLGQGGYGYTF
TRBV15	NA	TRBD1	TRBJ2-7	TGTGCCACCAGCATCGGTGAAACAGGGGCCTACGAGCAGTACTTC	CATSIGETGAYEQYF
TRBV7-9	NA	TRBD2	TRBJ2-1	TGTGCCAGCAGCCAACCTAGGACTAGCGGGGGGGCCTACAATGAGCAGTTCTTC	CASSQPRTSGGAYNEQFF